This is a list of T cell receptor beta chains from one sample in a study of T cells expressing NK-cell markers. Following a re-call of the 5' RACE reads, TCRdb has one entry per CDR3 protein and lacks DNA. Found here are some 140,000 distinct CDR3 sequences; the top ten clones hold 30% to 45%. The material sequenced was blood T cells: a sorted CD56 or NKG2C T cell subset, CD4+ or CD8+ T cells, or bulk PBMC T cells (not recorded which). All receptors derive from a woman in her forties or fifties in good health. The CDR3 runs from the conserved cysteine through the conserved F or W. A clone size is listed for some rows: how often the clone was seen (once, few, many), or a class if it is expanded.

TRBJ1-2	TRBV5-1	.	CASSDTDQLPYGYTF
TRBJ1-1	TRBV27	.	CASSLAGRTEAFF
TRBJ2-1	TRBV11-2	.	CASSLAFSSDGDEQFF
TRBJ2-7	TRBV7-2	.	CASSLVAGSRRNEQYF
TRBJ1-1	TRBV6-5	.	CASRMDMWTEAFF
TRBJ2-3	TRBV10-1	.	CASSEGGEGPRDTQYF
TRBJ2-7	TRBV5-5	.	CASSLWPDSSYEQYF
TRBJ2-5	TRBV27	.	CASRTLGEKETQYF
TRBJ2-3	TRBV5-6	.	CASSLIFTDTQYF
TRBJ2-1	TRBV10-3	.	CAISIAAYNEQFF
TRBJ2-1	TRBV7-9	.	CASQASGLYNEQFF
TRBJ1-5	TRBV7-9	.	CASSLDGYNQPQHF
TRBJ2-7	TRBV20-1	.	CSAQSGLDSYEQYF
TRBJ2-7	TRBV7-8	.	CASSPTGWRENEQYF
TRBJ2-2	TRBV6-4	.	CASQETVNTGELFF
TRBJ1-1	TRBV4-1	.	CASSPLSGQLEAFF
TRBJ2-1	TRBV9	.	CASSVDPGTGAYNEQFF
TRBJ2-1	TRBV5-4	.	CASSSPRAGSSYNEQFF
TRBJ1-1	TRBV5-1	hyperexpanded	CASSLGTGGLYTEAFF
TRBJ2-2	TRBV7-6	.	CASSQDRASANTGELFF
TRBJ2-7	TRBV24-1	.	CATSDLQHIEQYF
TRBJ2-1	TRBV7-9	.	CASSSSLAGIYNEQFF
TRBJ2-1	TRBV5-1	.	CASSLDSGASRFGNEQFF
TRBJ1-1	TRBV30	.	CAWSEAGGGTEAFF
TRBJ2-7	TRBV4-1	.	CASSPGRALPADEQYF
TRBJ2-7	TRBV27	.	CASSALAGGPNEQYF
TRBJ2-7	TRBV7-3	.	CASSLGSAGSEQYF
TRBJ1-1	TRBV20-1	.	CSARDQRDRVGTEAFF
TRBJ2-1	TRBV24-1	.	CATSESQTSVEQFF
TRBJ2-1	TRBV19	.	CASSPNAGGLYNEQFF
TRBJ2-3	TRBV25-1	.	CASSPTGGYTDTQYF
TRBJ1-1	TRBV12-3/TRBV12-4	.	CASGQGPNTEAFF
TRBJ2-5	TRBV7-3	.	CASSLVVTQYF
TRBJ2-1	TRBV3-1	.	CASSLRLAGGWDNEQFF
TRBJ1-1	TRBV5-6	.	CASSLGANTEAFF
TRBJ1-5	TRBV7-9	.	CASSLTLNQPQHF
TRBJ2-2	TRBV7-6	.	CASSLTGTSYTGELFF
TRBJ2-3	TRBV28	.	CASEYGNTQYF
TRBJ1-1	TRBV7-8	.	CASSLGRVRGGPEAFF
TRBJ1-1	TRBV20-1	.	CSASPVGSGTEAFF
TRBJ2-5	TRBV3-1	.	CASWGQRTAQYF
TRBJ2-7	TRBV4-1	.	CASSQSVTYEQYF
TRBJ2-1	TRBV11-2	.	CASSLGGTLEQFF